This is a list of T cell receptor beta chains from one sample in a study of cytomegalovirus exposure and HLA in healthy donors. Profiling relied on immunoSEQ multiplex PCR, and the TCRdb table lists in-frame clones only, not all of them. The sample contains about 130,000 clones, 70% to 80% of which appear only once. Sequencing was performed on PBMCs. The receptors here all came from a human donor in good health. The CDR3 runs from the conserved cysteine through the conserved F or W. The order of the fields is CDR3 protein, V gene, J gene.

CDR3: CASSLAGANTGELFF
V: TRBV5-4
J: TRBJ2-2

CDR3: CAISVQSNTEAFF
V: TRBV10-3
J: TRBJ1-1

CDR3: CASSDRYEQYF
V: TRBV5-4
J: TRBJ2-7

CDR3: CASSLFRTATNEKLFF
V: TRBV5-8
J: TRBJ1-4

CDR3: CASSLLAANTGELFF
V: TRBV7-9
J: TRBJ2-2

CDR3: CASSAGDYSNQPQHF
V: TRBV9
J: TRBJ1-5

CDR3: CAISRGQEEVFGLFF
V: TRBV10-3
J: TRBJ1-4

CDR3: CATSRGSSSEAFF
V: TRBV15
J: TRBJ1-1

CDR3: CASSSSLAYEQYF
V: TRBV5-4
J: TRBJ2-7

CDR3: CASSLGGGATYEQYF
V: TRBV11-1
J: TRBJ2-7

CDR3: CASSGSLGGAGHTEAFF
V: TRBV2
J: TRBJ1-1

CDR3: CASSLGQGHEQYF
V: TRBV5-6
J: TRBJ2-7

CDR3: CASSLMSSYTDTQYF
V: TRBV6-1
J: TRBJ2-3

CDR3: CASGSRANTDTQYF
V: TRBV2
J: TRBJ2-3

CDR3: CASSHSSVPDTQYF
V: TRBV4-2
J: TRBJ2-3

CDR3: CAISGRQGAYEQYF
V: TRBV6-5
J: TRBJ2-7

CDR3: CASSYRATNEKLFF
V: TRBV19
J: TRBJ1-4

CDR3: CSVGQGRGGYTF
V: TRBV29-1
J: TRBJ1-2